What follows are 29 T cell receptor beta chains derived from one specimen sequenced in a study of T cell changes during pregnancy in multiple sclerosis. Measured with immunoSEQ multiplex PCR; TCRdb has only the in-frame clones, and not every one. The table has roughly 50,000 clones, roughly 92% seen once. The sample was CD4+ T cells from peripheral blood mononuclear cells, taken in the third trimester of pregnancy. The receptors come from a female donor with multiple sclerosis, enrolled in a pregnancy study.

The chain recombines TRBV5-6 with TRBJ1-1; the match to TRBD1 covers 7 bases. V lost 2 bases and J lost 5; bases outside the gene matches: 12. Germline V gene lookup returns CDR1 SGHDT and CDR2 YYEEEE. The CDR3 sequence is 16 residues long. The CDR3 loop is CASSFRQGAGGTEAFF. The CDR3 bases are TGTGCCAGCAGCTTCAGACAGGGCGCTGGGGGGACTGAAGCTTTCTTT.

The chain carries TRBV19 and TRBJ1-1, with TRBD1 as a possible D gene (6 bases). V lost 8 bases to trimming and J lost 8 bases, with 15 bases between them. The CDR3 spans 12 residues. Looked up from germline, CDR1 is LNHDA and CDR2 is SQIVND (reference sequence). This CDR3 reads CASRTAQTEAFF. Here the CDR3 DNA reads TGTGCCAGTCGGACAGCTCAAACCGAAGCTTTCTTT.

V is TRBV7-2 and J is TRBJ2-3; maybe TRBD2 (6 bases). V shed 1 base and J shed 4 bases, with 15 bases lying between them. The CDR3 runs to 16 residues. Germline values: CDR1 SGHTA, CDR2 FQGNSA. The CDR3 is CASSLVSVPGADTQYF. The CDR3 DNA sequence: TGTGCCAGCAGCTTAGTGTCGGTCCCGGGGGCAGATACGCAGTATTTT.

This clone has only a few counts. The genes are TRBV19 and TRBJ2-2; D is possibly TRBD2 (6 bases). This CDR3 comprises 15 residues. Trimming shortened V by 9 bases and J by 1 base, and 15 bases separated the two germline ends. The germline CDR1 and CDR2 sequences are LNHDA and SQIVND (reference sequence). The CDR3 region has the DNA TGTGCCAGCAACAATCGGAGGGTGAACACCGGGGAGCTGTTTTTT. As protein: CASNNRRVNTGELFF.

The chain is built from TRBV7-9 and TRBJ2-7, with D possibly being TRBD1 (5 bases). Trimming stripped 5 bases from V and 2 bases from J, with 19 bases between. The germline CDR1 and CDR2 sequences are SEHNR and FQNEAQ (reference sequence). The CDR3 runs to 16 residues. The CDR3 coding sequence is TGTGCCAGCAGCCCCGGCGCTTGGCAGGGTCCCTACGAGCAGTACTTC. It translates to CASSPGAWQGPYEQYF. The whole variable domain, filled in from reference TRBV7-9 and TRBJ2-7, reads DTGVSQNPRHKITKRGQNVTFRCDPISEHNRLYWYRQTLGQGPEFLTYFQNEAQLEKSRLLSDRFSAERPKGSFSTLEIQRTEQGDSAMYLCASSPGAWQGPYEQYFGPGTRLTVT.

The CDR3 sequence: CASSLARGRATGEQFF. CDR3 coding DNA: TGCGCCAGCAGCTTGGCCCGGGGGAGGGCGACGGGAGAGCAGTTCTTC. The chain is built from TRBV5-1 and TRBJ2-1; 7 bases agree with TRBD2. The V segment lost 0 bases and the J segment 10 bases; nucleotides outside the gene matches: 13. This CDR3 comprises 16 residues. Germline values: CDR1 SGHRS, CDR2 YFSETQ.

Remarks on this clone: An end of the junction does not agree with germline; a read error may underlie this. This chain connects TRBV2 to TRBJ1-5, with a tentative D call TRBD1 (6 bases). This CDR3 has 16 amino acids. Germline V gene data show CDR1 as SNHLY and CDR2 as FYNNEI. CDR3 loop: CASSKAQGWGNQPQHF. In nucleotides, the CDR3 is TGTGCCAGCAGTAAAGCACAGGGCTGGGGCAATCAGCCCCAGCATTTT.

This rearrangement joins TRBV2 to TRBJ1-4, with 10 bases aligning to TRBD1. This CDR3 is built from 17 residues. Looked up from germline, CDR1 is SNHLY and CDR2 is FYNNEI. The ends lost 9 bases at V and 0 bases at J; junction bases unmatched: 10. DNA of the CDR3: TGTGCCAGTACCCGGGACAGGGGTTTAGCAACTAATGAAAAACTGTTTTTT. Its translation: CASTRDRGLATNEKLFF.

V is TRBV2 and J is TRBJ2-7; TRBD2 matches at 8 bases. The CDR3 has 15 amino acids. Trimming cost V 4 bases and J 5 bases; bases outside gene matches: 10. CDR1 SNHLY and CDR2 FYNNEI come from the germline V gene. CDR3 residues: CASSGGERELHEQYF. CDR3 DNA sequence: TGTGCCAGCAGTGGGGGCGAGCGGGAGCTCCACGAGCAGTACTTC. Variable domain in full (rest from reference TRBV2 and TRBJ2-7): EPEVTQTPSHQVTQMGQEVILRCVPISNHLYFYWYRQILGQKVEFLVSFYNNEISEKSEIFDDQFSVERPDGSNFTLKIRSTKLEDSAMYFCASSGGERELHEQYFGPGTRLTVT.

This clone was recorded a few times. V and J are TRBV30 and TRBJ1-1, with D possibly matching TRBD1 (5 bases). The CDR3 is made up of 12 amino acids. Trimming removed 5 bases from V and 4 bases from J, with 11 bases in between. CDR1 is GTSNPN, CDR2 SVGIG, per germline (reference sequence). The CDR3 here is CAWDQGFTEAFF. For the CDR3, the DNA is TGTGCCTGGGACCAGGGTTTCACTGAAGCTTTCTTT.

This chain links TRBV28 with TRBJ1-1; 7 nucleotides align to TRBD1. CDR3 length: 14 residues. The V and J ends lost 9 bases and 1 base, in that order; junction bases with no gene match: 8. Germline V CDR1 and CDR2: MDHEN, SYDVKM. CDR3 bases: TGTGCCAGTGGGTTATGGACAGGGAACACTGAAGCTTTCTTT. The encoded protein is CASGLWTGNTEAFF.

V is TRBV7-3 and J is TRBJ2-1; the D is unclear. V lost 6 bases and J lost 6, with 12 bases in between. CDR1 and CDR2 from the germline V gene are SGHTA and FQGTGA. The CDR3 extends over 13 amino acids. CDR3 in DNA: TGTGCCAGCAGTTACGACCCGGGCAATGAGCAGTTCTTC. Amino acids: CASSYDPGNEQFF.

The chain recombines TRBV12-5 with TRBJ1-2, with a weak D call TRBD1 (6 bases). From germline, CDR1 is LGHNT and CDR2 FRNRAP. V was shortened by 0 bases and J by 5 bases, with 22 bases between the two germline ends. The CDR3 runs 18 residues. CDR3 amino acids: CASGLVSFPPRGAYGYTF. The CDR3 nucleotides are TGTGCTAGTGGTTTGGTAAGTTTCCCACCCCGGGGGGCTTATGGCTACACCTTC.

The chain links TRBV11-3 to TRBJ2-1, with D perhaps TRBD2 (6 bases). Germline V gene data show CDR1 as SGHNT and CDR2 as YENEEA. Trimming removed 3 bases at V and 0 bases at J, with 6 bases between. The length of the CDR3 is 14 residues. The CDR3: CASSLTSSYNEQFF. Written as DNA, the CDR3 is TGTGCCAGCAGCTTGACTAGCTCCTACAATGAGCAGTTCTTC.

The chain couples TRBV18 to TRBJ1-2, with D possibly matching TRBD1 (6 bases). Germline values: CDR1 KGHSH, CDR2 LQKENI. V lost 8 bases and J lost 10, with 17 bases in between. CDR3 length: 12 amino acids. Here the CDR3 reads CASPPGGRLYTF. CDR3 DNA sequence: TGTGCCAGCCCCCCCGGGGGGCGGCTCTACACCTTC.

The chain joins TRBV4-1 to TRBJ1-2, with TRBD1 identical over 7 bases. Germline trimming cut 0 bases from V and 5 bases from J; bases unmatched to any gene: 12. The CDR3 loop spans 17 amino acids. CDR1 is MGHRA, CDR2 YSYEKL, per germline. The CDR3 nucleotides read TGCGCCAGCAGCCAAGAAGGGACAGAGGACATGATTTATGGCTACACCTTC. Its protein product is CASSQEGTEDMIYGYTF.

The V and J genes are TRBV7-2 and TRBJ2-1; TRBD2 agrees at 12 bases. Germline V gives CDR1 SGHTA, CDR2 FQGNSA. V lost 4 bases and J lost 4; bases outside the gene matches: 5. The CDR3 sequence is 16 residues long. CDR3 in amino acids: CASSSLAGGHYNEQFF. In DNA form, the CDR3 reads TGTGCCAGCAGCTCCCTAGCGGGGGGGCATTACAATGAGCAGTTCTTC.

The chain links TRBV19 to TRBJ2-7; 14 bases align to TRBD2. The CDR3 length is 15 residues. CDR1 LNHDA and CDR2 SQIVND come from the germline V gene (reference sequence). Trimming took 3 bases from V and 6 from J; bases not matched to a gene: 4. CDR3 region: CASSILGLAGAEQYF. The CDR3 nucleotides are TGTGCCAGTAGTATTTTGGGACTAGCGGGAGCCGAGCAGTACTTC.

The chain combines TRBV10-3 with TRBJ2-3, with 7 bases identical to TRBD2. Germline V gene data show CDR1 as ENHRY and CDR2 as SYGVKD. V shed 8 bases, J shed 1 base, and the junction held 0 bases outside the gene matches. The CDR3 is 12 residues long. The CDR3 DNA sequence: TGTGCCATCGCGGGGGGCACAGATACGCAGTATTTT. This encodes CAIAGGTDTQYF.

This clone was seen once. The chain joins TRBV7-3 to TRBJ2-2; 7 nucleotides align to TRBD1. Germline lookup yields CDR1 SGHTA and CDR2 FQGTGA. With V trimmed by 1 base and J by 2 bases, 7 bases remained unmatched. The CDR3 contains 17 residues. The CDR3 spells CASSLNSGTVNTGELFF. The CDR3 DNA sequence: TGTGCCAGCAGCTTAAATTCTGGGACAGTAAACACCGGGGAGCTGTTTTTT.

The CDR3: CASSIGALGNQPQHF. The CDR3 region has the DNA TGCGCCAGCTCCATTGGGGCTTTGGGCAATCAGCCCCAGCATTTT. V usage is TRBV10-2 and J usage is TRBJ1-5; D is perhaps TRBD1 (5 bases). The germline gives CDR1 WSHSY, CDR2 SAAADI. V gave up 8 bases and J gave up 2 bases, with 16 bases separating them. This CDR3 contains 15 residues.

The J gene is TRBJ2-7, the V gene TRBV9; 7 nucleotides agree with TRBD2. V lost 2 bases, J lost 3 bases, and 8 bases stayed unmatched. CDR3 length: 15 amino acids. Germline-derived CDR1 and CDR2 are SGDLS and YYNGEE. This chain's CDR3 is CASSVRAGEIYEQYF. The CDR3 coding sequence is TGTGCCAGCAGCGTTCGCGCGGGAGAGATCTACGAGCAGTACTTC.

The chain couples TRBV5-1 to TRBJ2-6; 12 positions agree with TRBD2. V gave up 1 base and J gave up 3 bases; unmatched junction bases: 8. This CDR3 region has 19 residues. Germline CDR1 and CDR2: SGHRS and YFSETQ. DNA of the CDR3: TGCGCCAGCAGCTTGACGGCTAGCGGGGGGGCCCGTGGGGCCAACGTCCTGACTTTC. Translating it yields CASSLTASGGARGANVLTF.

This chain connects TRBV19 to TRBJ2-7, with 7 nucleotides matching TRBD2. This CDR3 region has 14 residues. CDR1 is LNHDA and CDR2 is SQIVND in the germline V gene (reference sequence). V shed 6 bases and J 3 bases; nucleotides not matched to a gene: 8. The CDR3 DNA reads TGTGCCAGTAGCGAGGACTGGGAGGGCTACGAGCAGTACTTC. Residues: CASSEDWEGYEQYF.

J is TRBJ1-2 and V is TRBV5-4, with TRBD1 identical over 7 bases. The CDR3 contains 13 residues. Per germline, CDR1 SGHNT and CDR2 YYREEE (reference sequence). V shed 4 bases and J 9 bases; nucleotides not matched to a gene: 9. Written as DNA, the CDR3 is TGTGCCAGCAGCAAAGGGACAGTGCTAAGCTACACCTTC. Its protein is CASSKGTVLSYTF.

This clone was seen just once. The chain uses TRBV9 and TRBJ1-2; a weak D match, TRBD1 (6 bases). Germline values: CDR1 SGDLS, CDR2 YYNGEE. Trimming took off 2 bases at V and 1 base at J, with 9 bases between the two ends. The CDR3 runs to 14 residues. Here the CDR3 reads CASSVTQGNYGYTF. The CDR3 nucleotides read TGTGCCAGCAGCGTCACACAGGGTAACTATGGCTACACCTTC.

This chain connects TRBV25-1 to TRBJ2-2; 8 positions match TRBD2. Germline loops: CDR1 MGHDK, CDR2 SYGVNS. V lost 6 bases to trimming and J lost 3 bases; unmatched junction nucleotides: 3. This CDR3 has 14 amino acids. In nucleotides, the CDR3 is TGTGCCAGCAGAAGTAGCGGGGACACCGGGGAGCTGTTTTTT. Residues: CASRSSGDTGELFF.

The rearrangement joins TRBV6-1 to TRBJ2-7; D not resolved. Trimming stripped 4 bases from V and 1 base from J, with 8 bases between. The germline CDR1 and CDR2 sequences are MNHNS and SASEGT. The CDR3 has 13 amino acids. In DNA form, the CDR3 reads TGTGCCAGCAGTGTGATCAGGTCCTACGAGCAGTACTTC. Protein sequence: CASSVIRSYEQYF.

This clone appeared once. The chain joins TRBV2 to TRBJ2-1; no reliable D call. Looked up from germline, CDR1 is SNHLY and CDR2 is FYNNEI. V lost 6 bases to trimming and J lost 6 bases, with 9 bases between them. This CDR3 is built from 12 residues. In DNA form, the CDR3 reads TGTGCCAGCAGGCTAGTGGGCAATGAGCAGTTCTTC. Amino acid sequence: CASRLVGNEQFF.